These 5 T cell receptor beta chains were all obtained from the same sample, sequenced in a study of blood T cell repertoires in COVID-19. Data came from immunoSEQ multiplex PCR; TCRdb stores just in-frame clones and leaves some out. The repertoire holds 310,000 or so clones, with 80% to 95% as singletons. Source material: PBMCs or T cells enriched from blood (not recorded which). These TCRs come from a woman younger than 45 who had recovered from COVID-19.

This sequence joins TRBV2 and TRBJ2-1; TRBD2 matches at 13 bases. In germline, CDR1 is SNHLY, CDR2 FYNNEI. The CDR3 contains 14 residues. Unmatched junction bases numbered 9, after V lost 7 bases and J lost 12 bases. CDR3 sequence: CASTLPGLAGRQFF. In DNA form, the CDR3 reads TGTGCCAGCACCCTCCCGGGACTAGCGGGGCGGCAGTTCTTC.

The CDR3 region is CASGLCLRTNEKLFF. The CDR3 region has the DNA TGTGCTAGTGGTTTGTGCCTGAGAACTAATGAAAAACTGTTTTTT. The chain carries TRBV12-5 and TRBJ1-4; D unresolved. Germline loops: CDR1 LGHNT, CDR2 FRNRAP. The germline V and J ends were trimmed by 2 bases and 1 base, with 8 bases remaining between them. The CDR3 is 15 amino acids.

The J gene is TRBJ2-7, the V gene TRBV7-8; 9 positions match TRBD2. The CDR3 consists of 17 residues. With 5 bases clipped from V and 4 bases from J, the junction kept 15 bases outside the gene matches. Germline lookup yields CDR1 SGHVS and CDR2 FQNEAQ. The CDR3 nucleotides are TGTGCCAGCAGCACACCAGCGGGAGGCCTACTATTTTACGAGCAGTACTTC. Its protein product is CASSTPAGGLLFYEQYF. The full variable domain, rest sourced from reference TRBV7-8 and TRBJ2-7, is GAGVSQSPRYKVAKRGQDVALRCDPISGHVSLFWYQQALGQGPEFLTYFQNEAQLDKSGLPSDRFFAERPEGSVSTLKIQRTQQEDSAVYLCASSTPAGGLLFYEQYFGPGTRLTVT.

The chain uses TRBV7-3 and TRBJ2-1; 10 positions agree with TRBD2. V lost 5 bases and J lost 4; bases outside the gene matches: 5. This CDR3 comprises 15 residues. Germline V gene data show CDR1 as SGHTA and CDR2 as FQGTGA. The CDR3 here is CASSPTSGAYNEQFF. CDR3 bases: TGTGCCAGCAGCCCCACTAGCGGGGCTTACAATGAGCAGTTCTTC.

This chain connects TRBV19 to TRBJ1-5, with TRBD1 as a possible D gene (6 bases). The V end lost 7 bases, the J end lost 5 bases, and 12 bases lay between the germline ends. This CDR3 spans 13 amino acids. Germline V gene lookup returns CDR1 LNHDA and CDR2 SQIVND (reference sequence). CDR3 sequence: CASNTGKDQPQHF. As DNA, the CDR3 is TGTGCCAGTAACACAGGGAAAGATCAGCCCCAGCATTTT.